This TCR beta chain is drawn from a study of PD-L1 blockade in urothelial cancer. Overall study: As for prior chemotherapy regimens, patients had received 0 to 3.

V was clipped by 5 bases and J by 8 bases; unmatched bases: 11. This CDR3 region has 17 residues. Germline V gene sequence: CDR1 SGHTS, CDR2 YDEGEE. This sample's time point: pretreatment peripheral blood. The diagnosis in patients was locally advanced or metastatic urothelial carcinoma. Study results and limitations: Lower than median blood TCR clonality before treatment predicted better survival.

As regards this clone: Its antigen is undetermined.

Each PCR had synthetic TCR analog templates added to it as a spike-in. The data were produced by immunoSEQ multiplex PCR, yet TCRdb's version contains in-frame clones alone and is incomplete. The sample yields around 70,000 clones, about four fifths seen once. The chain uses TRBV5-8 and TRBJ2-1; 15 bases are shared with TRBD2. Sample: PBMCs, taken around atezolizumab (anti-PD-L1) treatment. This receptor was identified in a woman aged 70 to 79 with urothelial cancer. The CDR3 nucleotides are TGTGCCAGCAGTCTACCCGGGACTAGCGGGGGGCCCGATGAGCAGTTCTTC. It yields the protein CASSLPGTSGGPDEQFF.